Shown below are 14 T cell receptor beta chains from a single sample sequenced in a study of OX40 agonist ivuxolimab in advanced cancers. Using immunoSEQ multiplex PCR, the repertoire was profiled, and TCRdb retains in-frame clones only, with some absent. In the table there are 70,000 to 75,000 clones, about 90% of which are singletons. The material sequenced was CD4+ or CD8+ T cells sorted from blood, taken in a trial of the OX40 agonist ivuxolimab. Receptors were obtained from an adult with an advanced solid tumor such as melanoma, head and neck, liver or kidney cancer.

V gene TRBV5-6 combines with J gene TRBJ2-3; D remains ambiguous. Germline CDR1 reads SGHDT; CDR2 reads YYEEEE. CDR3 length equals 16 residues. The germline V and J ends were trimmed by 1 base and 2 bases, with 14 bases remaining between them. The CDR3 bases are TGTGCCAGCAGCTTGTCCAAAAATGGTTTCACAGATACGCAGTATTTT. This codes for CASSLSKNGFTDTQYF. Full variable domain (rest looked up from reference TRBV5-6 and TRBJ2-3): DAGVTQSPTHLIKTRGQQVTLRCSPKSGHDTVSWYQQALGQGPQFIFQYYEEEERQRGNFPDRFSGHQFPNYSSELNVNALLLGDSALYLCASSLSKNGFTDTQYFGPGTRLTVL.

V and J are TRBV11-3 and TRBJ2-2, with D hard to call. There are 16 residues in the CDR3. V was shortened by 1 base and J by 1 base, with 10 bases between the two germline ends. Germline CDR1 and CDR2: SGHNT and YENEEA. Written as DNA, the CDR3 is TGTGCCAGCAGCTTAGGCGGCAGGATGAACACCGGGGAGCTGTTTTTT. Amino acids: CASSLGGRMNTGELFF.

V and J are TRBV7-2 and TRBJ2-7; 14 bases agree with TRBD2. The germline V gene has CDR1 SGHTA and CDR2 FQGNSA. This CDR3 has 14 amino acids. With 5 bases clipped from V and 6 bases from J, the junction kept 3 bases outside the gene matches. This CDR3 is CASSPGLAGVEQYF. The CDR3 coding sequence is TGTGCCAGCAGCCCGGGACTAGCGGGAGTCGAGCAGTACTTC.

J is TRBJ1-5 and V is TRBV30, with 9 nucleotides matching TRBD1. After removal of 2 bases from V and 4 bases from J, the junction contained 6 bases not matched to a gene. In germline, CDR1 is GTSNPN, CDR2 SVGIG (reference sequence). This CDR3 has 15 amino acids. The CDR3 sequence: CAWSRGQGGNQPQHF. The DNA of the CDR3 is TGTGCCTGGAGTCGGGGACAGGGTGGTAATCAGCCCCAGCATTTT.

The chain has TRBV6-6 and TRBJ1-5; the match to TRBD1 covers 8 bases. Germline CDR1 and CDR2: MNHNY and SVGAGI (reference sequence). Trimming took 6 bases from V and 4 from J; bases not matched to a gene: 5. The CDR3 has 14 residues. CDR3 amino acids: CASSRDRGNQPQHF. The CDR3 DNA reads TGTGCCAGCAGCAGAGACAGGGGTAATCAGCCCCAGCATTTT.

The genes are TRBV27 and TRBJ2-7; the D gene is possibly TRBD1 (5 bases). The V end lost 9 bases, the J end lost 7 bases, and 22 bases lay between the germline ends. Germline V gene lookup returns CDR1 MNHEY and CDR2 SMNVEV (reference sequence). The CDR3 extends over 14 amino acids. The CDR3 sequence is CARTNPDSHGEQYF. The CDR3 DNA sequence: TGTGCCAGAACAAATCCCGACAGCCACGGGGAGCAGTACTTC.

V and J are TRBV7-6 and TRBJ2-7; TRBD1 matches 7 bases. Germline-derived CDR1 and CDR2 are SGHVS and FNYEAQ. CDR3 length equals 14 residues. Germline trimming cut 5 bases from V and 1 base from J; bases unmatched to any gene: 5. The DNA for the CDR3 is TGTGCCAGCAGCCCGGGACAGTCTTCCTACGAGCAGTACTTC. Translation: CASSPGQSSYEQYF.

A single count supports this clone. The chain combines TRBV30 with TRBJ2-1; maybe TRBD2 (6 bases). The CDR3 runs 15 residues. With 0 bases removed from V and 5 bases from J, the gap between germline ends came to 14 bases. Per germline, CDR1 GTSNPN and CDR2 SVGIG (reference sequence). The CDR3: CAWSVLSGFNNEQFF. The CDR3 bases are TGTGCCTGGAGTGTACTTAGCGGATTCAACAATGAGCAGTTCTTC.

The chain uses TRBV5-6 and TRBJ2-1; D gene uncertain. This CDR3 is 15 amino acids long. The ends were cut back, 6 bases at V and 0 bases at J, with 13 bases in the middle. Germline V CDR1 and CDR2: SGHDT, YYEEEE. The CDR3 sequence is CASNHYQSSYNEQFF. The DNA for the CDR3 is TGTGCCAGCAACCACTACCAAAGCTCCTACAATGAGCAGTTCTTC.

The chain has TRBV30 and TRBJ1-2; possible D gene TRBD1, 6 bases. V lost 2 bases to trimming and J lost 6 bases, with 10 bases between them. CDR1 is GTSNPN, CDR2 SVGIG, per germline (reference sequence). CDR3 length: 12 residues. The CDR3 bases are TGTGCCTGGAGTTCCGGGGGCGATGGCTACACCTTC. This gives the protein CAWSSGGDGYTF.

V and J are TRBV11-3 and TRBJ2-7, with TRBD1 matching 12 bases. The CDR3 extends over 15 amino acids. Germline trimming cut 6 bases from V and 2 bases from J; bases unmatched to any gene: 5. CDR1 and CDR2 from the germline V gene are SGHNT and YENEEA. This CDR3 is CASRKGTGGPYEQYF. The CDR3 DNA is TGTGCCAGCAGGAAGGGGACAGGGGGCCCCTACGAGCAGTACTTC.

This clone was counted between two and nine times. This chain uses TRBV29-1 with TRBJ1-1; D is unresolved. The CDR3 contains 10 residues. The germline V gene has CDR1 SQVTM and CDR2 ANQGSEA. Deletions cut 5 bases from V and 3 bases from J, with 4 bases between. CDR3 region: CSVLDTEAFF. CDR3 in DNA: TGCAGCGTTTTAGACACTGAAGCTTTCTTT.

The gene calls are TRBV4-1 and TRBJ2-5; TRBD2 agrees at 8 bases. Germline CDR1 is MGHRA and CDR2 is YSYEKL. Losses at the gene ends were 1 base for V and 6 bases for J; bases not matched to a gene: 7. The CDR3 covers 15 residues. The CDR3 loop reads CASSQAGLEKKTQYF. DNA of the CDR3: TGCGCCAGCAGCCAAGCGGGACTAGAGAAGAAGACCCAGTACTTC.

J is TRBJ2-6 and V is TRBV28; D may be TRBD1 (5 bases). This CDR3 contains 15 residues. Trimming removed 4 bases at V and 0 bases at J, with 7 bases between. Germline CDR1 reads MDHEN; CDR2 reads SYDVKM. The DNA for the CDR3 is TGTGCCAGCAGTTATACAGGCTCTGGGGCCAACGTCCTGACTTTC. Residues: CASSYTGSGANVLTF.